These 21 T cell receptor beta chains came from one sample sequenced in a study of human T cells and chemical hapten exposure. Described time point: healthy volunteer bleed at 2 weeks. Total RNA extraction was carried out from unfractionated whole blood. TCRdb reprocessed the RACE reads with MiXCR, giving one entry per CDR3 protein. The repertoire includes 100,000 to 150,000 distinct CDR3 sequences, approximately 9% of them detected once, and 1.5% to 2% sits in the top ten. The source material was whole blood. Receptors were obtained from a male donor in good health. Some clones in this sample may be carry-over from other donors' samples.

There are a few counts of this clonotype. The rearrangement uses TRBV15 and TRBJ2-1; 13 bases are shared with TRBD2. CDR3 length: 21 amino acids. V trimming: 3 bases; J trimming: 6 bases; junction bases outside the gene matches: 20. Looked up from germline, CDR1 is LNHNV and CDR2 is YYDKDF (reference sequence). The CDR3 loop is CATSSTSGTSGIRTLVNEQFF. CDR3 nucleotide sequence: TGTGCCACCAGCAGCACTTCCGGGACTAGCGGGATTAGGACGTTAGTCAATGAGCAGTTCTTC.

The chain employs TRBV12-3 or TRBV12-4 and TRBJ2-3; 11 bases are a match to TRBD2. The ends lost 6 bases at V and 1 base at J; junction bases unmatched: 3. There are 15 residues in the CDR3. Here the CDR3 DNA reads TGTGCCAGCAGCACGACTAGCGGGGGCACAGATACGCAGTATTTT. Residues: CASSTTSGGTDTQYF.

Only a few counts were recorded for this clonotype. This rearrangement joins TRBV6-5 to TRBJ2-2, with D maybe TRBD1 (5 bases). V lost 2 bases to trimming and J lost 4 bases, with 11 bases between them. CDR1 is MNHEY and CDR2 is SVGAGI in the germline V gene. The CDR3 extends over 15 amino acids. CDR3 nucleotides: TGTGCCAGCAGTTACGGTCAGGGCGGCACCGGGGAGCTGTTTTTT. Translation gives CASSYGQGGTGELFF.

This clonotype was recorded many times. The CDR3 sequence is CASSFRTGKNYEQYF. DNA of the CDR3: TGTGCCAGCAGTTTCAGAACAGGGAAGAACTACGAGCAGTACTTC. The rearrangement uses TRBV12-3 or TRBV12-4 and TRBJ2-7; D might be TRBD1 (6 bases). The CDR3 is made up of 15 amino acids. The V end was cut by 3 bases, the J end by 3 bases, with 15 bases between.

This clonotype was observed a handful of times. The chain recombines TRBV6-2 or TRBV6-3 with TRBJ2-7; D could derive from TRBD1 or TRBD2 (5 bases each). The CDR3 contains 15 residues. The V gene lost 4 bases and the J gene lost 0 bases, with 13 bases spanning the gap. Germline V gene data show CDR1 as MNHEY and CDR2 as SVGEGT. The CDR3 region is CASSSLGAISYEQYF. Written as DNA, the CDR3 is TGTGCCAGCAGTTCCCTCGGGGCGATCTCCTACGAGCAGTACTTC.

Remarks on this clonotype: Being one base from a much bigger clone, this may be a read error. This chain joins TRBV4-2 and TRBJ1-1; D is unclear. The CDR3 runs 12 residues. In germline, CDR1 is LGHNA, CDR2 YNFKEQ. CDR3 DNA: TGTGTCAGCAGCCAAGATTTAAGGCAAGCTTTCTTT. It yields the protein CVSSQDLRQAFF.

This clonotype was seen ten or more times. CDR3 coding DNA: TGTGCCAGCAGCTTAGGGGGGACAGTGTCCTACGAGCAGTACTTC. Its protein is CASSLGGTVSYEQYF. The chain employs TRBV7-9 and TRBJ2-7; 7 bases line up with TRBD1. Unmatched junction bases numbered 4, after V lost 1 base and J lost 1 base. CDR3 length equals 15 residues. Germline V CDR1 and CDR2: SEHNR, FQNEAQ (reference sequence).

In this sample, this clonotype turned up a few times. This chain connects TRBV6-1 to TRBJ1-5, with a weak D call TRBD1 (5 bases). The V end was cut by 4 bases, the J end by 0 bases, with 7 bases between. The CDR3 is 14 residues long. CDR1 is MNHNS, CDR2 SASEGT, per germline. The CDR3 loop reads CASSVQVSNQPQHF. DNA for the CDR3: TGTGCCAGCAGTGTACAGGTTAGCAATCAGCCCCAGCATTTT.

This clonotype was seen a few times. In DNA form, the CDR3 reads TGTGCCAGCAGCCAAGACAGATCAAATCAGCCCCAGCATTTT. Translating gives CASSQDRSNQPQHF. The chain links TRBV7-2 to TRBJ1-5; D may be TRBD1 (5 bases). V was pared by 5 bases and J by 4 bases, with 12 bases between. The CDR3 covers 14 residues. Germline CDR1 is SGHTA and CDR2 is FQGNSA.

The chain carries TRBV27 and TRBJ2-5; D unresolved. Trimming shortened V by 3 bases and J by 4 bases, and 15 bases separated the two germline ends. The CDR3 totals 15 residues. Germline assignment: CDR1 MNHEY and CDR2 SMNVEV (reference sequence). The CDR3 sequence is CASSLAVGTGETQYF. Written as DNA, the CDR3 is TGTGCCAGCAGTTTGGCGGTCGGTACGGGAGAGACCCAGTACTTC.

This CDR3 is CASGFSHLVGSYNEQFF. Here the CDR3 DNA reads TGTGCTAGTGGTTTCAGCCACCTGGTAGGCTCCTACAATGAGCAGTTCTTC. This rearrangement joins TRBV12-5 to TRBJ2-1; no firm D call. This CDR3 has 17 residues. V shed 3 bases and J shed 0 bases, with 15 bases lying between them. Germline assignment: CDR1 LGHNT and CDR2 FRNRAP.

This clonotype was found a few times. The chain employs TRBV5-6 and TRBJ1-2, with D hard to call. The V and J ends lost 4 bases and 4 bases respectively, with 8 bases between them. The CDR3 contains 12 residues. Germline V CDR1 and CDR2: SGHDT, YYEEEE. CDR3 in amino acids: CASSTGLYGYTF. The CDR3 bases are TGTGCCAGCAGCACCGGACTCTATGGCTACACCTTC.

A few counts support this clonotype. The V gene is TRBV11-3, the J gene TRBJ2-1; D gene ambiguous. Germline-derived CDR1 and CDR2 are SGHNT and YENEEA. The length of the CDR3 is 15 residues. V shed 5 bases and J shed 0 bases, with 11 bases lying between them. The CDR3 coding sequence is TGTGCCAGCAGCCCAGACCTAAGCTCCTACAATGAGCAGTTCTTC. Translation gives CASSPDLSSYNEQFF.

There are many counts of this clonotype. The chain recombines TRBV6-5 with TRBJ2-3, with 8 bases that match TRBD2. Germline V gene sequence: CDR1 MNHEY, CDR2 SVGAGI. The CDR3 is 14 amino acids. The trim removed 4 bases at V and 2 bases at J, leaving 2 bases unmatched. The CDR3 bases are TGTGCCAGCAGTTGGGGACTAGACACAGATACGCAGTATTTT. Its protein is CASSWGLDTDTQYF.

This clonotype was seen a handful of times. This chain joins TRBV4-3 and TRBJ2-2; perhaps TRBD2 as D (6 bases). CDR3 length: 14 amino acids. V lost 0 bases and J lost 10, with 12 bases in between. Germline V gives CDR1 LGHNA, CDR2 YSLEER. The CDR3 protein is CASSQDRGMEELFF. DNA of the CDR3: TGCGCCAGCAGCCAAGATCGCGGGATGGAGGAGCTGTTTTTT.

This chain joins TRBV2 and TRBJ1-6, with a possible D match to TRBD1 (6 bases). V was shortened by 5 bases and J by 7 bases, with 12 bases between the two germline ends. CDR3 size: 14 residues. In germline, CDR1 is SNHLY, CDR2 FYNNEI. The chain's CDR3 is CASSQQGVNSPLHF. As DNA, the CDR3 is TGTGCCAGCAGTCAACAGGGTGTGAATTCACCCCTCCACTTT.

V usage is TRBV24-1 and J usage is TRBJ2-1; no clear D. Germline V CDR1 and CDR2: KGHDR, SFDVKD. This CDR3 contains 14 residues. Trimming cost V 9 bases and J 3 bases, with 14 bases left between them. The CDR3 is CATSSGGSYNEQFF. CDR3 DNA: TGTGCCACCTCCTCGGGCGGTAGCTACAATGAGCAGTTCTTC.

In this sample, this clonotype turned up a few times. V gene TRBV5-6 combines with J gene TRBJ2-1, with 10 bases fitting TRBD2. The CDR3 is 17 amino acids. CDR1 is SGHDT and CDR2 is YYEEEE in the germline V gene. V shed 0 bases, J shed 3 bases, and the junction held 6 bases outside the gene matches. CDR3 sequence reads: CASSLELRTSGYNEQFF. CDR3 nucleotides: TGTGCCAGCAGCTTGGAACTCCGGACTAGCGGCTACAATGAGCAGTTCTTC.

This clonotype was seen a few times. CDR3 residues: CASGFSGGEAFF. CDR3 in DNA: TGTGCTAGTGGTTTTTCAGGGGGAGAAGCTTTCTTT. The J gene is TRBJ1-1, the V gene TRBV12-5; 7 nucleotides align to TRBD1. Germline trimming cut 3 bases from V and 8 bases from J; bases unmatched to any gene: 3. CDR3 length: 12 residues. CDR1 is LGHNT and CDR2 is FRNRAP in the germline V gene.

This clonotype was observed a handful of times. V gene TRBV5-5 combines with J gene TRBJ2-1, with TRBD2 identical over 7 bases. The V gene's germline CDR1 is SGHKS and CDR2 YYEKEE (reference sequence). The V gene end was trimmed by 1 base and the J gene end by 6 bases; junction bases not matched to a gene: 10. The CDR3 has 16 residues. CDR3 protein: CASSLKWAGEGNEQFF. CDR3 nucleotides: TGTGCCAGCAGCTTGAAATGGGCGGGAGAGGGCAATGAGCAGTTCTTC.

This clonotype was recorded many times. This chain links TRBV6-2 or TRBV6-3 with TRBJ2-3; 9 bases are shared with TRBD2. Germline trimming cut 8 bases from V and 3 bases from J; bases unmatched to any gene: 9. CDR3 size: 15 residues. Germline CDR1 and CDR2: MNHEY and SVGEGT. The CDR3 DNA follows: TGTGCCAGCGTCCGGCTAGCGGGACCTACAGATACGCAGTATTTT. It specifies CASVRLAGPTDTQYF.